Each of the 5 T cell receptor beta chains below was sequenced from the same sample in a study of tumor-infiltrating lymphocytes in oesophageal squamous cell carcinoma. TCRdb analysed the PCR reads with MiXCR anew, one entry per CDR3 protein. Of approximately 15,000 distinct CDR3 sequences detected, roughly 55% appear once; the ten largest clones hold over 15%. The sequencing sample was made of esophageal tumor tissue. The receptors come from a male donor with esophageal squamous cell carcinoma.

By proportion, this clonotype is medium-sized. The chain has TRBV6-1 and TRBJ2-7, with D possibly matching TRBD1 (6 bases). V lost 9 bases to trimming and J lost 6 bases, with 27 bases between them. This CDR3 spans 16 amino acids. Germline V gene sequence: CDR1 MNHNS, CDR2 SASEGT. The CDR3 reads CASHPVGTQPASEQYF. The CDR3 nucleotides read TGTGCCAGTCACCCCGTGGGGACACAACCGGCGTCCGAGCAGTACTTC.

This clonotype ranks as medium-sized. J is TRBJ2-5 and V is TRBV24-1; perhaps TRBD1 as D (5 bases). The CDR3 is 15 amino acids. The V gene's germline CDR1 is KGHDR and CDR2 SFDVKD. Trimming shortened V by 3 bases and J by 0 bases, and 10 bases separated the two germline ends. The CDR3 region has the DNA TGTGCCACCAGTGATCCCCGACAGAACCAAGAGACCCAGTACTTC. Translated, it gives CATSDPRQNQETQYF.

By share of the sample, this clonotype is medium-sized. The rearrangement uses TRBV6-1 and TRBJ1-1; no clear D gene. Deletions cut 5 bases from V and 4 bases from J, with 5 bases between. The CDR3 sequence is 11 residues long. The germline CDR1 and CDR2 sequences are MNHNS and SASEGT. The CDR3 here is CASSQGTEAFF. For the CDR3, the DNA is TGTGCCAGCAGTCAAGGCACTGAAGCTTTCTTT.

This clonotype has just a few counts. This chain joins TRBV7-9 and TRBJ2-1; 7 bases align to TRBD1. The CDR3 spans 18 residues. From germline, CDR1 is SEHNR and CDR2 FQNEAQ (reference sequence). J lost 4 bases, V lost 6 bases, and 18 bases had no gene match. CDR3 DNA: TGTGCCAGCAGTTGGGACAGCCTTGAGCGGCTGCTGTACAATGAGCAGTTCTTC. Its protein is CASSWDSLERLLYNEQFF. The variable domain in full, completed from reference TRBV7-9 and TRBJ2-1, reads DTGVSQNPRHKITKRGQNVTFRCDPISEHNRLYWYRQTLGQGPEFLTYFQNEAQLEKSRLLSDRFSAERPKGSFSTLEIQRTEQGDSAMYLCASSWDSLERLLYNEQFFGPGTRLTVL.

On this clonotype: Since no conserved phenylalanine or tryptophan closes the CDR3, a read error is the likely cause. It is unclear where the CDR3 begins or ends on the DNA, so no DNA is shown, and the CDR3 is as TCRdb lists it. The rearrangement links TRBV6-4 to TRBJ2-7; the tabulated D call, TRBD1, remains unverified against the DNA. Per germline, CDR1 MRHNA and CDR2 SNTAGT. Including both end residues, the CDR3 is 15 amino acids long. The CDR3 loop reads CASSDRDNNEQFFGP.